What follows are 2 T cell receptor beta chains derived from one specimen sequenced in a study of immune evolution from preneoplasia to lung adenocarcinoma. Using immunoSEQ multiplex PCR, the repertoire was profiled, and TCRdb retains in-frame clones only, with some absent. The sample has roughly 7,900 clones, roughly 73% seen once. Material for sequencing was FFPE adjacent normal lung tissue. These receptors came from a person aged 65-85 years with lung adenocarcinoma.

The DNA of the CDR3 is TGCGCCAGCAGTCTCGTCGGGGGGGACGTGCCGGGACAGGGGAACTACGAGCAGTACTTC. Encoded protein: CASSLVGGDVPGQGNYEQYF. This chain joins TRBV23-1 and TRBJ2-7; the match to TRBD1 covers 10 bases. TRBV23-1 is filed as an ORF, its function uncertain. The CDR3 consists of 20 residues. With 4 bases clipped from V and 3 bases from J, the junction kept 21 bases outside the gene matches.

The chain is built from TRBV7-2 and TRBJ2-3; 8 bases agree with TRBD2. The J segment lost 6 bases and the V segment lost 5 bases, leaving 4 bases of the junction unmatched. Germline-derived CDR1 and CDR2 are SGHTA and FQGNSA. The CDR3 has 13 residues. The CDR3 here is CASSPRLADTQYF. The CDR3 DNA reads TGTGCCAGCAGCCCCCGACTAGCGGATACGCAGTATTTT.